The clone carrying this TCR beta chain has a single count. This sample was included in a study of blood T cell repertoires in COVID-19. Overall study: Sources were T cells, B-cell-depleted T cells, or PBMCs; the material itself was cDNA or gDNA.

Original handling: Estimation of nucleated cell counts was performed using reference gene primer amplification. Only in-frame clones appear in the TCRdb table, and some are missing; sequencing was by immunoSEQ multiplex PCR. That table supplies the V and J calls and clone size; D and trimming were determined from the DNA. The sample shows around 180,000 clones, around 82% of them seen only once. CDR1 and CDR2 (germline): MNHNY, SVGAGI (reference sequence). The CDR3 contains 13 residues. V lost 11 bases and J 0 bases, leaving 13 bases between the germline ends. Individuals drawn from about 26 US areas were roughly 18 to 100 years old. Membership in each cohort depended on participant-reported clinical history.

Sequencing was done on a sample of PBMCs or T cells enriched from blood (not recorded which). The chain is built from TRBV6-6 and TRBJ1-1; D ambiguous. This receptor was identified in a woman between 45 and 65 years old with acute COVID-19. This CDR3 reads CALMRIMNTEAFF. In DNA form, the CDR3 reads TGTGCCTTAATGCGGATTATGAACACTGAAGCTTTCTTT.